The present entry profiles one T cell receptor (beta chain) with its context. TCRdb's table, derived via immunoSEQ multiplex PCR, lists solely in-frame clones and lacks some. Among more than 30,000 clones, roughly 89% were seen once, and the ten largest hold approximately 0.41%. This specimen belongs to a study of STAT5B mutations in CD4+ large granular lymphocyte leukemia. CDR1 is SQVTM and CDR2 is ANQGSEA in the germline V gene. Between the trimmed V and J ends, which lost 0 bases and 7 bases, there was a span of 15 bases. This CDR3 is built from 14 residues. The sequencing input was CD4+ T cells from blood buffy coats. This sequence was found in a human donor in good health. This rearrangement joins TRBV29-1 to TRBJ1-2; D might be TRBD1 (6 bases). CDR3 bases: TGCAGCGTTGAAGATAACAGGGTGTTTGTTGGCTACACCTTC. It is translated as CSVEDNRVFVGYTF.